The rows below give T cell receptor beta chains drawn from one sample of a study of T cells after posttransplantation cyclophosphamide. Generated by immunoSEQ multiplex PCR, the TCRdb table keeps only in-frame clones and is missing some. The sample holds more than 4,500 clones, over 70% seen once. The sequences come from PBMCs, collected after allogeneic stem cell transplant with posttransplant cyclophosphamide. Source of these receptors: a male patient in his sixties who received an allogeneic stem cell transplant from an unrelated donor, was CMV-positive, and had no GVHD. Some T cells may possibly be graft donor cells. Each CDR3 is given without its conserved first and last residue. Clone size is not always given. Where it is, it says once, few, many or a class for expanded clones.

CDR3: SVAGERRPGQGMADTQY
V: TRBV29-1
size: few
J: TRBJ2-3

CDR3: ASSGQGNSYNEQF
V: TRBV9
size: few
J: TRBJ2-1

CDR3: ASGRKDNKNQPQH
V: TRBV27
size: -
J: TRBJ1-5

CDR3: AWSVKGQLYGYT
V: TRBV30
size: -
J: TRBJ1-2

CDR3: ASSFNREALH
V: TRBV7-8
size: once
J: TRBJ1-6

CDR3: ASSLTREGTGELF
V: TRBV5-1
size: -
J: TRBJ2-2

CDR3: ATKHRENNEKLF
V: TRBV6-6
size: -
J: TRBJ1-4

CDR3: AIRGSNQPQH
V: TRBV6-1
size: few
J: TRBJ1-5

CDR3: AISESESYEQY
V: TRBV10-3
size: -
J: TRBJ2-7

CDR3: ASRGLTSGSPVGDTQY
V: TRBV2
size: few
J: TRBJ2-3

CDR3: ASSLEASQETQY
V: TRBV5-1
size: -
J: TRBJ2-5

CDR3: SVEEWRNTEAF
V: TRBV29-1
size: few
J: TRBJ1-1

CDR3: ASSHTGTGTYNSPLH
V: TRBV27
size: medium-sized
J: TRBJ1-6

CDR3: ASSPWGSHTIY
V: TRBV5-8
size: -
J: TRBJ1-3

CDR3: TSSLPRRLSSTDTQY
V: TRBV1
size: -
J: TRBJ2-3

CDR3: ASSPGAVQGQETQY
V: TRBV5-1
size: -
J: TRBJ2-5

CDR3: ASSPRTSADTQY
V: TRBV28
size: -
J: TRBJ2-3

CDR3: ASTQESYGYT
V: TRBV28
size: few
J: TRBJ1-2

CDR3: ASSLGGVSANLKLF
V: TRBV5-6
size: once
J: TRBJ1-4

CDR3: ASSPDRGRLNEQF
V: TRBV18
size: -
J: TRBJ2-1

CDR3: SFVGVGDTQY
V: TRBV29-1
size: few
J: TRBJ2-3

CDR3: ASSQSPGHNTEAF
V: TRBV4-3
size: few
J: TRBJ1-1

CDR3: ASRGGGPEQY
V: TRBV4-1
size: once
J: TRBJ2-7

CDR3: ASSLNWLAGVSGELF
V: TRBV27
size: -
J: TRBJ2-2

CDR3: ATKRKPGTEAF
V: TRBV6-5
size: few
J: TRBJ1-1

CDR3: ASSSGGTGNTIY
V: TRBV7-9
size: few
J: TRBJ1-3

CDR3: ASSSQGVEQF
V: TRBV27
size: -
J: TRBJ2-1

CDR3: ASSSGSRQETQY
V: TRBV5-4
size: -
J: TRBJ2-5

CDR3: ASSIVTGGTYNEQF
V: TRBV5-1
size: once
J: TRBJ2-1

CDR3: ASSLGGGVETQY
V: TRBV7-9
size: -
J: TRBJ2-5

CDR3: SVLGQGLNGYT
V: TRBV29-1
size: once
J: TRBJ1-2

CDR3: ASSTTPGQGLSGANVLT
V: TRBV27
size: -
J: TRBJ2-6

CDR3: ASRTGVEEKLF
V: TRBV28
size: -
J: TRBJ1-4

CDR3: ASSGVGGPGPTDTQY
V: TRBV7-9
size: once
J: TRBJ2-3

CDR3: ASSVVGAGAYNEQF
V: TRBV9
size: -
J: TRBJ2-1

CDR3: ASTFIRTTDNEQF
V: TRBV9
size: -
J: TRBJ2-1

CDR3: ASSLPGLAIYNEQF
V: TRBV5-1
size: -
J: TRBJ2-1

CDR3: ASSQSVGTSGRSGETQY
V: TRBV27
size: -
J: TRBJ2-5

CDR3: ASKRGTTSGKNIQY
V: TRBV7-9
size: -
J: TRBJ2-4

CDR3: ASSLSSGTGDEKLF
V: TRBV7-9
size: few
J: TRBJ1-4

CDR3: ASTIEPGPGETQY
V: TRBV5-5
size: few
J: TRBJ2-5

CDR3: ASSLREWDEQY
V: TRBV11-3
size: once
J: TRBJ2-7

CDR3: ASSLVQRGSYEQY
V: TRBV7-8
size: -
J: TRBJ2-7

CDR3: ASSERTSGTGDEQY
V: TRBV2
size: once
J: TRBJ2-7

CDR3: ATKHRENNEKLF
V: TRBV6-5
size: -
J: TRBJ1-4

CDR3: ASSKAEMDRYISYEQY
V: TRBV21-1
size: once
J: TRBJ2-7

CDR3: ASTGGLNEKLF
V: TRBV5-8
size: -
J: TRBJ1-4

CDR3: ASSTGQQETQY
V: TRBV7-2
size: -
J: TRBJ2-5

CDR3: ASSSAGYTGELF
V: TRBV5-1
size: -
J: TRBJ2-2

CDR3: ASSQDRGLSPLH
V: TRBV6-1
size: -
J: TRBJ1-6

CDR3: ASRRTGGMNTEAF
V: TRBV6-5
size: -
J: TRBJ1-1

CDR3: ASSLPVPTGPLEQY
V: TRBV28
size: -
J: -

CDR3: ASSATSVAGELF
V: TRBV7-9
size: -
J: TRBJ2-2

CDR3: ASSPAGVRRSNEQF
V: TRBV19
size: -
J: TRBJ2-1